This T cell receptor beta chain was identified in a study of blood T cell repertoires in COVID-19. On the study more broadly: There were acute and convalescent COVID-19 samples, and they came from the United States, Italy and Spain. T cells, B-cell-depleted T cells, or PBMCs supplied cDNA or gDNA.

Per the original data handling: By means of reference gene primer amplification, nucleated cell counts were estimated. Some clones are missing from TCRdb's copy, which holds only in-frame ones; the method was immunoSEQ multiplex PCR. Clone size and the V and J calls come from that table; the DNA yielded D and trimming. The table lists about 35,000 clones, around 87% of them singletons. This CDR3 spans 13 amino acids. The germline CDR1 and CDR2 sequences are KGHSH and LQKENI. Trimming left V 2 bases short and J 2 bases short, with 6 bases between. The sequencing input was peripheral blood. V usage is TRBV18 and J usage is TRBJ1-1; no reliable D call. This clonotype originated in a human donor in a cohort sampled during active COVID-19. The CDR3 reads CASSPAGNTEAFF. The CDR3 DNA reads as TGTGCCAGCTCACCAGCGGGTAACACTGAAGCTTTCTTT.